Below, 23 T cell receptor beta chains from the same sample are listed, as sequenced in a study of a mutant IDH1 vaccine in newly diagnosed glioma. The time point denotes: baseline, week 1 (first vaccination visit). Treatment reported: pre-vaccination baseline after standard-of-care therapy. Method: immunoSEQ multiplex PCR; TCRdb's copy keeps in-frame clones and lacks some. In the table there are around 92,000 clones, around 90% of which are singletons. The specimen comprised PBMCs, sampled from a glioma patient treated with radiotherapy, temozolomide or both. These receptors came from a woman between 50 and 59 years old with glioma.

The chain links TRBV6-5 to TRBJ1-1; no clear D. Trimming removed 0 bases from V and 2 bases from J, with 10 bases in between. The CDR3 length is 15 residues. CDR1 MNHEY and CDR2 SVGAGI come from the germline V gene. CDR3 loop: CASSYSTLPNTEAFF. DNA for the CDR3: TGTGCCAGCAGTTACTCGACCCTTCCCAACACTGAAGCTTTCTTT.

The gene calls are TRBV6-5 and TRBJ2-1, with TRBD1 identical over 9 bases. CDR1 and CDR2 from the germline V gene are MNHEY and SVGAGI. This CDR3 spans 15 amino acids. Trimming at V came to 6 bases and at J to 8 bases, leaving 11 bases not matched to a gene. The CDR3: CASRELGQGIDEQFF. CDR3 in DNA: TGTGCCAGCAGGGAACTTGGACAGGGGATAGATGAGCAGTTCTTC.

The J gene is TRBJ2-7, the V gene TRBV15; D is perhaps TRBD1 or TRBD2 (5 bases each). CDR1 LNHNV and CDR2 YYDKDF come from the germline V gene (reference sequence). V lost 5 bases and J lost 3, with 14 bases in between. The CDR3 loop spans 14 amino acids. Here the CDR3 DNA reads TGTGCCACCAGCCAACCCGGGACGGACTACGAGCAGTACTTC. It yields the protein CATSQPGTDYEQYF.

CDR3 loop: CASSLVLAGESEQFF. The CDR3 DNA sequence: TGCGCCAGCAGCTTGGTGCTAGCGGGAGAAAGTGAGCAGTTCTTC. The chain employs TRBV5-1 and TRBJ2-1, with 10 bases aligning to TRBD2. The trim removed 0 bases at V and 9 bases at J, leaving 6 bases unmatched. CDR1 and CDR2 (germline): SGHRS, YFSETQ. The CDR3 extends over 15 amino acids.

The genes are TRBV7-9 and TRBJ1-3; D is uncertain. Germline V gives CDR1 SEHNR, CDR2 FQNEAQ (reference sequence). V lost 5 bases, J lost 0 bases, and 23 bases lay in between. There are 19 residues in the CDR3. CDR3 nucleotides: TGTGCCAGCAGCCCCGTATACGCAGCATCCACTTTCTCTGGAAACACCATATATTTT. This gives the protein CASSPVYAASTFSGNTIYF.

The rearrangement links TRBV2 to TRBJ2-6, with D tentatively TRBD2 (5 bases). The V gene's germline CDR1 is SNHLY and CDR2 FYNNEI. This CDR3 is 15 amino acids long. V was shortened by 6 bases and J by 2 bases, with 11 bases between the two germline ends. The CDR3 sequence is CASRELVTGANVLTF. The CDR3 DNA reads TGTGCCAGCAGGGAACTAGTCACTGGGGCCAACGTCCTGACTTTC. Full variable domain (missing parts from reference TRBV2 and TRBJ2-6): EPEVTQTPSHQVTQMGQEVILRCVPISNHLYFYWYRQILGQKVEFLVSFYNNEISEKSEIFDDQFSVERPDGSNFTLKIRSTKLEDSAMYFCASRELVTGANVLTFGAGSRLTVL.

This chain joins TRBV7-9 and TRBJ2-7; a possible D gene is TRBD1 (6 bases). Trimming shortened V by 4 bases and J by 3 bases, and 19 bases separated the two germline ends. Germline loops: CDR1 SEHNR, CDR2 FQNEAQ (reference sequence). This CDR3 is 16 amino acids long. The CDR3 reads CASSSPPGHPLYEQYF. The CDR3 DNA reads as TGTGCCAGCAGCTCCCCCCCGGGACACCCGCTCTACGAGCAGTACTTC.

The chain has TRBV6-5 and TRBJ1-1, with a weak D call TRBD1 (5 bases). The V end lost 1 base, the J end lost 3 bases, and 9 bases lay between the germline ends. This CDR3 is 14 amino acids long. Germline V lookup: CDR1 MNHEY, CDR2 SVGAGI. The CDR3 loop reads CASSYWTGDTEAFF. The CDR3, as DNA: TGTGCCAGCAGTTACTGGACGGGGGACACTGAAGCTTTCTTT.

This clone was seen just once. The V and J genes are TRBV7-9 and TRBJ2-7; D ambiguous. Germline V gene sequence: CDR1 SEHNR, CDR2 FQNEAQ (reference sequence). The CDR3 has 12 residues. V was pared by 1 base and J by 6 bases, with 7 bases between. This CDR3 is CASSLVGPEQYF. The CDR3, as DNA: TGTGCCAGCAGCTTAGTAGGCCCCGAGCAGTACTTC.

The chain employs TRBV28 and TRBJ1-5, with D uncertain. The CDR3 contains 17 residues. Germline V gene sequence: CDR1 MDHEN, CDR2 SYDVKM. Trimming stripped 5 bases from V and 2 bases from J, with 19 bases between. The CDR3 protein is CASSQTSWRIGNQPQHF. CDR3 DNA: TGTGCCAGCAGTCAGACGTCTTGGCGGATCGGCAATCAGCCCCAGCATTTT.

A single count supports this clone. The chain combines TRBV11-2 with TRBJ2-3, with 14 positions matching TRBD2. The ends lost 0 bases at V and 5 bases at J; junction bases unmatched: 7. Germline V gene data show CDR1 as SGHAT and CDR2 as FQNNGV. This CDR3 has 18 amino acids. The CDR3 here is CASSLDGGLAGAVDTQYF. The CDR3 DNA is TGTGCCAGCAGCTTAGATGGGGGACTAGCGGGAGCGGTAGATACGCAGTATTTT.

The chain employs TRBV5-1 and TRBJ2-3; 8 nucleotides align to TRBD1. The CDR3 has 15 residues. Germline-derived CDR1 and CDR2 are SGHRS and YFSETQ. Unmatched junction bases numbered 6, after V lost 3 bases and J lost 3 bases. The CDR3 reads CASSSGQGGTDTQYF. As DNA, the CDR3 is TGCGCCAGCAGCTCAGGACAGGGTGGAACAGATACGCAGTATTTT.

In DNA, the CDR3 is TGTGCCAGCAGCTCTTGGGGAGGGAGCGGCCAAGAGACCCAGTACTTC. This gives the protein CASSSWGGSGQETQYF. The chain combines TRBV5-4 with TRBJ2-5; 7 bases align to TRBD2. With V trimmed by 3 bases and J by 1 base, 9 bases remained unmatched. The germline V gene has CDR1 SGHNT and CDR2 YYREEE (reference sequence). This CDR3 is 16 amino acids long.

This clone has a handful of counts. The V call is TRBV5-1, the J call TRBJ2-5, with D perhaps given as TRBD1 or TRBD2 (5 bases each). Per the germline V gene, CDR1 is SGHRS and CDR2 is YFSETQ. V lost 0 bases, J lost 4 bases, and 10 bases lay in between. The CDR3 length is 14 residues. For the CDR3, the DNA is TGCGCCAGCAGCTTGGGACAGAGGGGAGAGACCCAGTACTTC. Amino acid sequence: CASSLGQRGETQYF.

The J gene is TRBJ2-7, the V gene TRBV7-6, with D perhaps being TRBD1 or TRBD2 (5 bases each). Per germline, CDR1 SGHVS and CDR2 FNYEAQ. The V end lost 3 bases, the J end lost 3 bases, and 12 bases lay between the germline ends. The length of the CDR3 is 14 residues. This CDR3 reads CASSFGDAFYEQYF. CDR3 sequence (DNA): TGTGCCAGCAGCTTCGGGGACGCTTTCTACGAGCAGTACTTC.

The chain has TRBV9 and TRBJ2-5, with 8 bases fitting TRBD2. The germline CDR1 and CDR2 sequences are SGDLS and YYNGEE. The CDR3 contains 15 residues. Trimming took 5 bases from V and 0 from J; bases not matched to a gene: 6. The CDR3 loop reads CASRPRGGDQETQYF. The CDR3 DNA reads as TGTGCCAGCAGACCCCGGGGGGGAGACCAAGAGACCCAGTACTTC.

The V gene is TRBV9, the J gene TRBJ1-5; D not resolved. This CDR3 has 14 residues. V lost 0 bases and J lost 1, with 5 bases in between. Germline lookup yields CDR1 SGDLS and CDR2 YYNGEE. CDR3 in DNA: TGTGCCAGCAGCGTAGGGGTGAGCAATCAGCCCCAGCATTTT. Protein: CASSVGVSNQPQHF.

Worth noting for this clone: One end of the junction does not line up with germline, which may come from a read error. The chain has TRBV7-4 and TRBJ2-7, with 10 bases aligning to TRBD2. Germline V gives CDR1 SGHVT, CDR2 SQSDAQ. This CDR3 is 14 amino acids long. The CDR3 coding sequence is TGTGCCAGCAGCATAGCGGGAGGACTCTACGAGCAGTACTTC. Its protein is CASSIAGGLYEQYF.

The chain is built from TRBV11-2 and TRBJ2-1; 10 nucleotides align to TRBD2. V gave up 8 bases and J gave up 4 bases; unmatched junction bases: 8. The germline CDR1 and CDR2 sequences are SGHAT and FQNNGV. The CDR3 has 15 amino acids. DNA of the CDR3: TGTGCCAGCCAATCAAGCGGGAGGGTATACAATGAGCAGTTCTTC. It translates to CASQSSGRVYNEQFF. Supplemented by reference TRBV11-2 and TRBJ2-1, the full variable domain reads EAGVAQSPRYKIIEKRQSVAFWCNPISGHATLYWYQQILGQGPKLLIQFQNNGVVDDSQLPKDRFSAERLKGVDSTLKIQPAKLEDSAVYLCASQSSGRVYNEQFFGPGTRLTVL.

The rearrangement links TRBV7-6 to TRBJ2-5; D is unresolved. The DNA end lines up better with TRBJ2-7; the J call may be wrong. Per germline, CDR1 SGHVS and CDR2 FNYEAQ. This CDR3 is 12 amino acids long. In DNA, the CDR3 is TGTGCCAGCAGCTCCCTTCGCTACGAGCAGTACTTC. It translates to CASSSLRYEQYF.

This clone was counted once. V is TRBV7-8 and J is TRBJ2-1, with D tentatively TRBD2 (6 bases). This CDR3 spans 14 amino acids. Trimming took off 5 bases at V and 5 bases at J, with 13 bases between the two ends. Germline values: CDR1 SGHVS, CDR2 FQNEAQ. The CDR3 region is CASSARTIHNEQFF. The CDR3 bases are TGTGCCAGCAGCGCCAGGACTATTCACAATGAGCAGTTCTTC.

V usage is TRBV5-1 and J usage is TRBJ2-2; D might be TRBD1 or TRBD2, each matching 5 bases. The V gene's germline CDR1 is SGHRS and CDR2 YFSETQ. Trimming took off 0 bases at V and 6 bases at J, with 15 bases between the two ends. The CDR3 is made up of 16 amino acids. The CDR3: CASSLGLGEGPGELFF. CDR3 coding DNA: TGCGCCAGCAGCTTGGGCCTGGGCGAGGGGCCCGGGGAGCTGTTTTTT.

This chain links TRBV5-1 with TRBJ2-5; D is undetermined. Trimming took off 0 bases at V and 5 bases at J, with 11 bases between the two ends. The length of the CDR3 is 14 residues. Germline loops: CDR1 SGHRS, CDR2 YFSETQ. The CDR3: CASSLAQKGETQYF. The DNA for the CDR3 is TGCGCCAGCAGCTTGGCTCAGAAAGGGGAGACCCAGTACTTC.